The rows below give T cell receptor beta chains drawn from one sample of a study of patients with pleural tuberculosis. TCRdb passed the reads through MiXCR, listing each CDR3 protein once. The data show 45,000 to 60,000 distinct CDR3 sequences, under 8.5% seen once. The receptors were sampled from a human donor with pleural tuberculosis. CDR3s include the opening cysteine and the closing phenylalanine or tryptophan. D genes are given only for firm matches. Rows may omit the clone size; those that give it use once, few, many or a size class.

>TRBJ1-1|many|TRBV6-1|TRBD1
TGTGCCAGCAGTGAAAGGGGGCAGGGATCCACTGAAGCTTTCTTT
CASSERGQGSTEAFF
>TRBJ2-1|many|TRBV12-3/TRBV12-4|TRBD1
TGTGCCAGCAGTTCCAGGGGACAGGAGGAGGGCAATGAGCAGTTCTTC
CASSSRGQEEGNEQFF
>TRBJ2-3|many|TRBV28|.
TGTGCCAGCGGCCAGGGCTACAGGGTTATCACAGATACGCAGTATTTT
CASGQGYRVITDTQYF
>TRBJ2-2|many|TRBV12-3/TRBV12-4|TRBD1
TGTGCCAGCAGTTTTGGTGGGACAGGGGGCACCGGGGAGCTGTTTTTT
CASSFGGTGGTGELFF
>TRBJ2-2|many|TRBV20-1|TRBD2
TGCAGTGCTAGAGATCCTAGCGGAGTTGACACCGGGGAGCTGTTTTTT
CSARDPSGVDTGELFF
>TRBJ2-3|many|TRBV20-1|.
TGCAGTGCTAGTGGTGATAGTCGAGGGAAGACAGATACGCAGTATTTT
CSASGDSRGKTDTQYF
>TRBJ2-1|many|TRBV20-1|TRBD1
TGCAGTGCTAGATATCCCCAGGGGGTGAGGCATGAGCAGTTCTTC
CSARYPQGVRHEQFF
>TRBJ1-5|many|TRBV11-1|.
TGTGCCAGCAGCTTAGGTGGGGTTGGGCAGCCCCAGCATTTT
CASSLGGVGQPQHF
>TRBJ2-1|many|TRBV20-1|TRBD2
TGCAGTGCAACCTTAGCGGGAGGATTCTACAATGAGCAGTTCTTC
CSATLAGGFYNEQFF
>TRBJ2-2|many|TRBV6-1|.
TGTGCCAGCAGTCTAGATTCCCACACCGGGGAGCTGTTTTTT
CASSLDSHTGELFF
>TRBJ2-3|many|TRBV20-1|TRBD2
TGCAGTGCTAGAGGGACTAGCGGGAGCACAGATACGCAGTATTTT
CSARGTSGSTDTQYF
>TRBJ2-3|many|TRBV6-2/TRBV6-3|TRBD2
TGTGCCAGCAGTAACCTTTCGGGAGGGTACACAGATACGCAGTATTTT
CASSNLSGGYTDTQYF
>TRBJ2-3|.|TRBV2|.
TGTGCCAGCAGTGAATGGGACGGGAGCACAGATACGCAGTATTTT
CASSEWDGSTDTQYF
>TRBJ2-3|many|TRBV2|TRBD2
TGTGCCAGCAGTGGAAACATGGCGGGAGTGTTAGATACGCAGTATTTT
CASSGNMAGVLDTQYF
>TRBJ1-1|many|TRBV9|.
TGTGCCAGCAGCGTACTGGTCCTCGGCAGCACTGAAGCTTTCTTT
CASSVLVLGSTEAFF
>TRBJ2-2|few|TRBV10-2|TRBD2
TGCGCCAGCAGTCTTATAGCGGGATCCCGGGAGCTGTTTTTT
CASSLIAGSRELFF
>TRBJ2-3|many|TRBV24-1|TRBD1
TGTGCCACAGCGACAGGGCGATTCACAGATACGCAGTATTTT
CATATGRFTDTQYF
>TRBJ2-3|many|TRBV2|TRBD2
TGTGCCAGCAGTGAGCTTAGCGGGAGGCCCGGAGGTACGCAGTATTTT
CASSELSGRPGGTQYF
>TRBJ1-5|many|TRBV2|TRBD1
TGTGCCAGCAACGACAGGGGCCCGAATCAGCCCCAGCATTTT
CASNDRGPNQPQHF
>TRBJ2-1|many|TRBV20-1|TRBD2
TGCAGTGCTAGGGGGGGGGACAATGAGCAGTTCTTC
CSARGGDNEQFF
>TRBJ1-6|many|TRBV25-1|TRBD1
TGTGCCAGCAGTGAGTCGGGGACAGGCTCACCCCTCCACTTT
CASSESGTGSPLHF
>TRBJ2-1|many|TRBV20-1|TRBD2
TGCAGTGCTAGAATGAGCGGGAGGAAGAATGAGCAGTTCTTC
CSARMSGRKNEQFF
>TRBJ1-2|many|TRBV19|.
TGTGCCAGTAGTCTGCCCCGTTATGGCTACACCTTC
CASSLPRYGYTF
>TRBJ2-1|.|TRBV29-1|TRBD1
TGCAGCGCCGACAGGGGGCTTAACAATGAGCAGTTCTTC
CSADRGLNNEQFF
>TRBJ1-4|many|TRBV6-4|.
TGTGCCAGCAGTGACCCCCTCGGGGCAGTCAATGAAAAACTGTTTTTT
CASSDPLGAVNEKLFF
>TRBJ1-2|many|TRBV10-2|.
TGCGCCAGCAGTGAGAACCCCTATGGCTACACCTTC
CASSENPYGYTF
>TRBJ1-3|many|TRBV12-3/TRBV12-4|.
TGTGCCACCAAACAGAGCTCTGGAAACACCATATATTTT
CATKQSSGNTIYF
>TRBJ2-7|many|TRBV12-3/TRBV12-4|TRBD2
TGTGCCAGCAGAACCGGGACTAGCGGGAGGAGCTACGAGCAGTACTTC
CASRTGTSGRSYEQYF
>TRBJ1-5|many|TRBV11-2|.
TGTGCCAGCAGCTTAGAGGGGACCTCCAATCAGCCCCAGCATTTT
CASSLEGTSNQPQHF
>TRBJ2-1|many|TRBV27|TRBD2
TGTGCCAGCCATCTAGCGGGTCCCTACAATGAGCAGTTCTTC
CASHLAGPYNEQFF
>TRBJ2-3|many|TRBV6-2/TRBV6-3|.
TGTGCCAGCAGTTACTCGAGGGGGGGATTAACTAGCACAGATACGCAGTATTTT
CASSYSRGGLTSTDTQYF